This note documents a single TCR beta chain sequence. Original data processing: Estimated nucleated cell counts came from reference gene primer amplification. Some clones are missing from TCRdb's copy, which holds only in-frame ones; the method was immunoSEQ multiplex PCR. D and trimming were read from the DNA, whereas the V and J calls and clone size are those reported in that table. The top ten hold approximately 9.7% of the sample, which has about 150,000 clones, approximately 82% seen once. The sample comes from a study of blood T cell repertoires in COVID-19. Study-wide background: Acute and convalescent COVID-19 samples came from the United States, Italy and Spain. Sources were T cells, B-cell-depleted T cells, or PBMCs; the material itself was cDNA or gDNA.

V lost 1 base, J lost 1 base, and 10 bases lay in between. CDR3 length: 15 residues. Germline-derived CDR1 and CDR2 are SGHAT and FQNNGV. The sequenced material came from peripheral blood. The chain recombines TRBV11-2 with TRBJ1-1, with a weak D call TRBD1 (5 bases). The receptor was derived from a woman aged 45-65 years with acute or convalescent COVID-19. Written as DNA, the CDR3 is TGTGCCAGCAGCTTAGGCCAGGGCCGGAACACTGAAGCTTTCTTT. It translates to CASSLGQGRNTEAFF.